These 32 T cell receptor beta chains came from one sample sequenced in a study of T cell repertoires in cytomegalovirus infection. These TCRs' antigens remain unknown. TCRdb redid the calling of the reads with MiXCR, one entry per CDR3 protein. The data contain tens of thousands of distinct CDR3 sequences, around 20% of them seen just once; the ten biggest clones take up roughly 62%. The sequenced sample was CD8+ T cells from cultured PBMCs, obtained from culture after CMV antigen stimulation. All receptors come from a human donor in good health (CMV status not recorded). Some clones in this sample may be carry-over from other donors' samples.

CDR3 amino acids: CASSYNRVNEQYF. The CDR3 DNA reads as TGTGCCAGCAGTTATAACAGGGTAAACGAGCAGTACTTC. The chain recombines TRBV27 with TRBJ2-7, with D tentatively TRBD1 (6 bases). The CDR3 contains 13 residues. In germline, CDR1 is MNHEY, CDR2 SMNVEV (reference sequence). Trimming pared 4 bases from V and 5 bases from J, leaving 12 bases between.

The chain joins TRBV27 to TRBJ1-2, with 12 bases fitting TRBD1. There are 14 residues in the CDR3. J was trimmed by 7 bases and V by 4 bases; bases with no gene match: 4. The germline V gene encodes CDR1 MNHEY and CDR2 SMNVEV (reference sequence). The CDR3 DNA reads TGTGCCAGCAGTTCCGGGACAGGGGGCGGTGGCTACACCTTC. It codes for CASSSGTGGGGYTF.

This clonotype was counted between two and nine times. The chain couples TRBV6-4 to TRBJ2-2; D is unclear. V was shortened by 5 bases and J by 1 base, with 2 bases between the two germline ends. Germline assignment: CDR1 MRHNA and CDR2 SNTAGT. The CDR3 is 12 amino acids. This CDR3 reads CASSLNTGELFF. The CDR3, as DNA: TGTGCCAGCAGTCTGAACACCGGGGAGCTGTTTTTT.

A few counts support this clonotype. The genes are TRBV14 and TRBJ1-1, with TRBD1 as a possible D gene (5 bases). Germline CDR1 and CDR2: SGHDN and FVKESK. The V and J ends lost 3 bases and 5 bases respectively, with 16 bases between them. The CDR3 is made up of 15 amino acids. The CDR3 bases are TGTGCCAGCAGCCATCCCGGGCCGGAGGGGACTGAAGCTTTCTTT. This sequence encodes CASSHPGPEGTEAFF.

V and J are TRBV2 and TRBJ1-1, with D perhaps matching TRBD1 (5 bases). V gave up 5 bases and J gave up 6 bases, with 13 bases separating them. Per the germline V gene, CDR1 is SNHLY and CDR2 is FYNNEI. This CDR3 is 13 amino acids long. CDR3 amino acids: CASSPGGSAEAFF. The CDR3 DNA reads as TGTGCCAGCAGTCCGGGGGGATCGGCTGAAGCTTTCTTT.

As to this clonotype: This may come from a read error, since a much larger clone is one base off. The chain is built from TRBV7-9 and TRBJ2-3; D possibly corresponds to TRBD1 (5 bases). In germline, CDR1 is SEHNR, CDR2 FQNEAQ (reference sequence). This CDR3 comprises 15 residues. The CDR3 nucleotides read TGTGCCAGCAGCTCCCCAGGGTCCGGCACAGATACGCGGTATTTT. Translated, it gives CASSSPGSGTDTRYF. The whole variable domain, remainder taken from reference TRBV7-9 and TRBJ2-3, is DTGVSQNPRHKITKRGQNVTFRCDPISEHNRLYWYRQTLGQGPEFLTYFQNEAQLEKSRLLSDRFSAERPKGSFSTLEIQRTEQGDSAMYLCASSSPGSGTDTRYFGPGTRLTVL.

This clonotype showed up just a few times. The CDR3 DNA follows: TGTGCCAGCAGTGCTAGCGGGGGGGCCGCAGAGACCCAGTACTTC. Translating gives CASSASGGAAETQYF. The chain has TRBV27 and TRBJ2-5, with 12 bases matching TRBD2. The CDR3 runs 15 residues. The germline V gene encodes CDR1 MNHEY and CDR2 SMNVEV (reference sequence). The V and J ends lost 5 bases and 4 bases, in that order; junction bases with no gene match: 5.

The chain recombines TRBV10-3 with TRBJ2-1, with D possibly matching TRBD1 (5 bases). Germline-derived CDR1 and CDR2 are ENHRY and SYGVKD. Trimming took off 4 bases at V and 0 bases at J, with 10 bases between the two ends. The CDR3 contains 15 residues. The CDR3 spells CAISGQGGSYNEQFF. CDR3 in DNA: TGTGCCATCAGTGGGCAGGGCGGCTCCTACAATGAGCAGTTCTTC.

The chain carries TRBV6-5 and TRBJ2-1; 7 nucleotides agree with TRBD2. With 6 bases clipped from V and 3 bases from J, the junction kept 8 bases outside the gene matches. Germline CDR1 reads MNHEY; CDR2 reads SVGAGI. The CDR3 contains 15 residues. The CDR3 sequence: CASSQWASGYNEQFF. For the CDR3, the DNA is TGTGCCAGCAGCCAATGGGCTAGCGGCTACAATGAGCAGTTCTTC.

This clonotype was seen only a few times. The J gene is TRBJ1-5, the V gene TRBV6-5; no reliable D call. This CDR3 spans 13 amino acids. Germline-derived CDR1 and CDR2 are MNHEY and SVGAGI. V was trimmed by 6 bases and J by 3 bases, leaving 9 bases between them. CDR3 protein: CASSPKINQPQHF. In DNA, the CDR3 is TGTGCCAGCAGCCCTAAGATCAATCAGCCCCAGCATTTT.

This clonotype was counted a few times. This rearrangement joins TRBV7-9 to TRBJ2-7; TRBD1 agrees at 9 bases. Trimming at V came to 5 bases and at J to 3 bases, leaving 8 bases not matched to a gene. The V gene's germline CDR1 is SEHNR and CDR2 FQNEAQ (reference sequence). CDR3 length: 15 amino acids. In DNA, the CDR3 is TGTGCCAGCAGCCCGGGACAGGGAGGCATCTACGAGCAGTACTTC. Its protein is CASSPGQGGIYEQYF.

In DNA, the CDR3 is TGTGCCAGCAGCCCCTACAGGGGAACCTACGAGCAGTACTTC. Its translation: CASSPYRGTYEQYF. V usage is TRBV7-2 and J usage is TRBJ2-7, with 7 bases identical to TRBD1. The germline CDR1 and CDR2 sequences are SGHTA and FQGNSA. Trimming at V came to 5 bases and at J to 2 bases, leaving 6 bases not matched to a gene. The CDR3 runs 14 residues.

V and J are TRBV12-3 or TRBV12-4 and TRBJ2-7; D uncertain. There are 13 residues in the CDR3. Trimming removed 0 bases at V and 3 bases at J, with 6 bases between. The CDR3 spells CASSLALGYEQYF. In DNA, the CDR3 is TGTGCCAGCAGTTTAGCGCTCGGCTACGAGCAGTACTTC.

The rearrangement joins TRBV7-6 to TRBJ2-5, with 7 bases aligning to TRBD1. The CDR3 spans 16 residues. The V segment lost 4 bases and the J segment 5 bases; nucleotides outside the gene matches: 13. CDR1 and CDR2 from the germline V gene are SGHVS and FNYEAQ. The CDR3 bases are TGTGCCAGCAGCTCGCCAGGACAGGACTCCAGGGAGACCCAGTACTTC. It encodes CASSSPGQDSRETQYF. The variable domain in full, completed from reference TRBV7-6 and TRBJ2-5, reads GAGVSQSPRYKVTKRGQDVALRCDPISGHVSLYWYRQALGQGPEFLTYFNYEAQQDKSGLPNDRFSAERPEGSISTLTIQRTEQRDSAMYRCASSSPGQDSRETQYFGPGTRLLVL.

The V and J genes are TRBV7-2 and TRBJ1-5; perhaps TRBD1 as D (6 bases). The V gene lost 2 bases and the J gene lost 3 bases, with 8 bases spanning the gap. The CDR3 totals 14 residues. CDR1 and CDR2 (germline): SGHTA, FQGNSA. The DNA for the CDR3 is TGTGCCAGCAGCTTAACAGGGTACAATCAGCCCCAGCATTTT. Translated, it gives CASSLTGYNQPQHF.

The table lists this clonotype with a count of one. The chain couples TRBV7-6 to TRBJ1-1; D remains unclear. CDR3 length: 16 residues. Trimming left V 2 bases short and J 1 base short, with 14 bases between. Germline CDR1 SGHVS, CDR2 FNYEAQ. The CDR3 coding sequence is TGTGCCAGCAGCTTAATATTGGTCGGAGAGAACACTGAAGCTTTCTTT. It specifies CASSLILVGENTEAFF.

This clonotype was seen a few times. This chain uses TRBV27 with TRBJ2-7; D is uncertain. Germline values: CDR1 MNHEY, CDR2 SMNVEV (reference sequence). This CDR3 spans 13 amino acids. V was shortened by 2 bases and J by 5 bases, with 10 bases between the two germline ends. The CDR3 region is CASSLVGYNEQYF. The CDR3 DNA reads TGTGCCAGCAGTTTAGTGGGGTACAACGAGCAGTACTTC.

This clonotype was found a few times. The chain carries TRBV7-9 and TRBJ2-3; D might be TRBD2 (6 bases). The CDR3 loop spans 18 amino acids. Looked up from germline, CDR1 is SEHNR and CDR2 is FQNEAQ (reference sequence). Trimming took 6 bases from V and 9 from J, leaving 31 bases between them. In DNA, the CDR3 is TGTGCCAGCAGTTACTCTACAGGCCCTCGCGGGGAAAGGAAGACGCAGTATTTT. This codes for CASSYSTGPRGERKTQYF. The whole variable domain, filled in from reference TRBV7-9 and TRBJ2-3, reads DTGVSQNPRHKITKRGQNVTFRCDPISEHNRLYWYRQTLGQGPEFLTYFQNEAQLEKSRLLSDRFSAERPKGSFSTLEIQRTEQGDSAMYLCASSYSTGPRGERKTQYFGPGTRLTVL.

This chain links TRBV6-6 with TRBJ1-5, with D tentatively TRBD1 (6 bases). This CDR3 is built from 15 residues. Trimming took off 0 bases at V and 3 bases at J, with 9 bases between the two ends. Germline lookup yields CDR1 MNHNY and CDR2 SVGAGI (reference sequence). CDR3 amino acids: CASSYSGGFNQPQHF. CDR3 coding DNA: TGTGCCAGCAGTTACTCAGGGGGATTCAATCAGCCCCAGCATTTT.

In its sample, this clonotype was seen a few times. V usage is TRBV6-6 and J usage is TRBJ2-1; 10 nucleotides agree with TRBD2. Germline V lookup: CDR1 MNHNY, CDR2 SVGAGI (reference sequence). Trimming took 6 bases from V and 8 from J; bases not matched to a gene: 7. This CDR3 region has 14 residues. CDR3 sequence (DNA): TGTGCCAGCAGCCCTTCCCTAGCGGGGGATGAGCAGTTCTTC. Protein: CASSPSLAGDEQFF.

The chain recombines TRBV7-8 with TRBJ2-7, with unresolved D. Germline CDR1 reads SGHVS; CDR2 reads FQNEAQ. The CDR3 spans 15 residues. The V end was cut by 4 bases, the J end by 0 bases, with 13 bases between. Here the CDR3 DNA reads TGTGCCAGCAGCTCCGACCTGGGGAACTCCTACGAGCAGTACTTC. This gives the protein CASSSDLGNSYEQYF.

The chain uses TRBV2 and TRBJ1-1; the D gene is possibly TRBD1 (5 bases). This CDR3 comprises 12 residues. The ends were cut back, 4 bases at V and 5 bases at J, with 8 bases in the middle. Germline loops: CDR1 SNHLY, CDR2 FYNNEI. CDR3 DNA: TGTGCCAGCAGTGCAGGGAATACTGAAGCTTTCTTT. This encodes CASSAGNTEAFF.

This clonotype was seen more than once but under ten times. This chain connects TRBV7-6 to TRBJ2-7; the match to TRBD1 covers 9 bases. This CDR3 contains 15 residues. The ends lost 4 bases at V and 7 bases at J; junction bases unmatched: 11. Germline V lookup: CDR1 SGHVS, CDR2 FNYEAQ. The CDR3 is CASSSDRDRAYEQYF. The CDR3 coding sequence is TGTGCCAGCAGCTCGGACCGGGACAGGGCGTATGAGCAGTACTTC.

This clonotype was seen only a few times. The chain is built from TRBV7-2 and TRBJ1-2; weak D call: TRBD1 (6 bases). Germline assignment: CDR1 SGHTA and CDR2 FQGNSA. The length of the CDR3 is 15 residues. V was cut by 5 bases and J by 4 bases, with 17 bases left in between. This chain's CDR3 is CASSKTQGSRYGYTF. CDR3 bases: TGTGCCAGCAGCAAAACTCAGGGGTCCCGCTATGGCTACACCTTC.

This clonotype was seen a handful of times. This chain joins TRBV9 and TRBJ2-7; D possibly corresponds to TRBD1 (5 bases). In germline, CDR1 is SGDLS, CDR2 YYNGEE. V lost 0 bases to trimming and J lost 1 base, with 8 bases between them. The CDR3 sequence is 14 residues long. CDR3 sequence (DNA): TGTGCCAGCAGCGTAGGGGGCAAATCCTACGAGCAGTACTTC. The encoded protein is CASSVGGKSYEQYF.

The table lists this clonotype with a few counts. The J gene is TRBJ2-1, the V gene TRBV7-6, with 7 bases fitting TRBD1. In germline, CDR1 is SGHVS, CDR2 FNYEAQ. The CDR3 extends over 13 amino acids. V lost 0 bases, J lost 8 bases, and 1 base stayed unmatched. The CDR3 region is CASSLATGHEQFF. DNA of the CDR3: TGTGCCAGCAGCTTAGCGACAGGGCATGAGCAGTTCTTC.

J is TRBJ1-1 and V is TRBV5-5; tentatively, D is TRBD1 (5 bases). This CDR3 is built from 14 residues. Germline loops: CDR1 SGHKS, CDR2 YYEKEE (reference sequence). Trimming left V 1 base short and J 6 bases short, with 13 bases between. The CDR3 DNA reads as TGTGCCAGCAGCTTGAGGACACCTTACGCTGAAGCTTTCTTT. It is translated as CASSLRTPYAEAFF.

This clonotype was detected a few times. The chain recombines TRBV7-8 with TRBJ1-2, with a tentative D call TRBD1 (5 bases). CDR1 and CDR2 from the germline V gene are SGHVS and FQNEAQ. The CDR3 sequence is 13 residues long. Trimming cost V 5 bases and J 3 bases, with 10 bases left between them. Here the CDR3 reads CASSPTGDYGYTF. As DNA, the CDR3 is TGTGCCAGCAGCCCAACAGGAGACTATGGCTACACCTTC.

This clonotype was detected a few times. In DNA, the CDR3 is TGTGCCAGCAGCGGACGATTTGGGTGGTTCGGGGATGGCTACACCTTC. It specifies CASSGRFGWFGDGYTF. The chain carries TRBV5-6 and TRBJ1-2; D is unresolved. This CDR3 contains 16 residues. Between the trimmed V and J ends, which lost 4 bases and 6 bases, there was a span of 22 bases. CDR1 is SGHDT, CDR2 YYEEEE, per germline.

The CDR3, as DNA: TGTGCCAGCAGTTTTGAGGTGGGGCCCCAGGTGGATACGCAGTATTTT. This encodes CASSFEVGPQVDTQYF. V is TRBV27 and J is TRBJ2-3; possibly TRBD1 for D (5 bases). Germline V CDR1 and CDR2: MNHEY, SMNVEV (reference sequence). The CDR3 has 16 residues. Trimming removed 3 bases from V and 6 bases from J, with 19 bases in between.

This clonotype was found a few times. The gene calls are TRBV24-1 and TRBJ1-2, with no clear D. V dropped 9 bases and J dropped 3 bases, with 13 bases sitting between them. The CDR3 is made up of 13 amino acids. Germline assignment: CDR1 KGHDR and CDR2 SFDVKD. CDR3 sequence: CATEGNADYGYTF. The CDR3 DNA is TGTGCCACCGAAGGGAACGCGGACTATGGCTACACCTTC.

The CDR3 region has the DNA TGTGCCACCAGTGATTTAGGCACAGATACGCAGTATTTT. Translation: CATSDLGTDTQYF. The chain couples TRBV24-1 to TRBJ2-3; no firm D call. Germline V gene sequence: CDR1 KGHDR, CDR2 SFDVKD. CDR3 length: 13 amino acids. V was trimmed by 1 base and J by 1 base, leaving 2 bases between them.